The 30 T cell receptor beta chains given below trace back to one sample, sequenced in a study of T cells after somatic rescue of genetic block (dated by TCRdb to the early 2020s). Receptor libraries were prepared by the immunoSEQ multiplex PCR assay. Here the immuneACCESS table is served through TCRdb, limited to in-frame sequences with V and J called. Missing clones are a known gap in these copies; in checked studies unresolved V genes cover under half, and the rest lacks a known reason. In all, the sample holds roughly 11,000 clones, and about two thirds of those were seen once. The ten largest clones capture less than 15% of the sample. Sequencing used peripheral blood mononuclear cells (PBMCs). The receptors come from a boy under 18.

This clone is deemed medium-sized. The rearrangement links TRBV30 to TRBJ2-7, with unresolved D. Trimming removed 1 base at V and 6 bases at J, with 7 bases between. There are 11 residues in the CDR3. Per germline, CDR1 GTSNPN and CDR2 SVGIG (reference sequence). The CDR3 region is CAWSGYGEQYF. In DNA, the CDR3 is TGTGCCTGGAGTGGGTATGGCGAGCAGTACTTC.

The CDR3 spells CASSLDRYNQPQHF. CDR3 sequence (DNA): TGTGCCAGCAGTTTGGACAGATATAATCAGCCCCAGCATTTT. The chain employs TRBV6-6 and TRBJ1-5, with a weak D call TRBD1 (6 bases). This CDR3 spans 14 amino acids. The V end lost 4 bases, the J end lost 4 bases, and 11 bases lay between the germline ends. Germline V gives CDR1 MNHNY, CDR2 SVGAGI (reference sequence).

This clone was seen a few times. The chain joins TRBV5-6 to TRBJ1-1; D is unclear. From germline, CDR1 is SGHDT and CDR2 YYEEEE. This CDR3 contains 15 residues. The ends were cut back, 2 bases at V and 0 bases at J, with 11 bases in the middle. CDR3 residues: CASSFRRGMNTEAFF. CDR3 coding DNA: TGTGCCAGCAGCTTCAGGAGAGGAATGAACACTGAAGCTTTCTTT.

This chain joins TRBV11-3 and TRBJ2-1; 11 bases agree with TRBD2. After removal of 1 base from V and 10 bases from J, the junction contained 9 bases not matched to a gene. CDR1 SGHNT and CDR2 YENEEA come from the germline V gene. The CDR3 is made up of 16 amino acids. The CDR3 here is CASSLAITSGSGEQFF. CDR3 nucleotides: TGTGCCAGCAGCTTAGCTATCACTAGCGGGAGTGGGGAGCAGTTCTTC. Full variable domain (missing parts from reference TRBV11-3 and TRBJ2-1): EAGVVQSPRYKIIEKKQPVAFWCNPISGHNTLYWYLQNLGQGPELLIRYENEEAVDDSQLPKDRFSAERLKGVDSTLKIQPAELGDSAVYLCASSLAITSGSGEQFFGPGTRLTVL.

This clone was detected only once. The chain employs TRBV2 and TRBJ1-6; D perhaps matches TRBD1 (5 bases). This CDR3 is 15 amino acids long. Trimming pared 7 bases from V and 8 bases from J, leaving 18 bases between. Germline V gives CDR1 SNHLY, CDR2 FYNNEI. The CDR3 region has the DNA TGTGCCAGCACCGGGACCTACAAAAGGGATTCACCCCTCCACTTT. Amino acid sequence: CASTGTYKRDSPLHF.

The table lists this clone with a few counts. The chain employs TRBV7-9 and TRBJ1-4, with no clear D. Looked up from germline, CDR1 is SEHNR and CDR2 is FQNEAQ (reference sequence). The V gene lost 2 bases and the J gene lost 8 bases, with 12 bases spanning the gap. CDR3 length: 14 residues. CDR3 protein: CASSLTALEEKLFF. CDR3 nucleotide sequence: TGTGCCAGCAGCTTAACCGCTCTTGAAGAAAAACTGTTTTTT.

V gene TRBV28 combines with J gene TRBJ1-6; 7 bases line up with TRBD1. CDR3 length equals 14 residues. Losses at the gene ends were 5 bases for V and 10 bases for J; bases not matched to a gene: 8. The V gene's germline CDR1 is MDHEN and CDR2 SYDVKM. This CDR3 is CASSPGQGVSPLHF. The CDR3 bases are TGTGCCAGCAGTCCAGGGCAGGGGGTATCACCCCTCCACTTT.

The chain has TRBV14 and TRBJ2-7, with a tentative D call TRBD2 (6 bases). The V gene lost 4 bases and the J gene lost 2 bases, with 15 bases spanning the gap. The germline gives CDR1 SGHDN, CDR2 FVKESK. The CDR3 is made up of 15 amino acids. CDR3 sequence (DNA): TGTGCCAGCAGCCGGGCTCGGGGGTCCACCTACGAGCAGTACTTC. Its protein product is CASSRARGSTYEQYF.

The chain employs TRBV6-1 and TRBJ2-3, with TRBD2 matching over 8 bases. The germline V gene encodes CDR1 MNHNS and CDR2 SASEGT. The CDR3 has 15 amino acids. Trimming took 4 bases from V and 4 from J; bases not matched to a gene: 7. The CDR3 nucleotides read TGTGCCAGCAGTGGTTCCGGGACTAGGCCAGATACGCAGTATTTT. Its protein is CASSGSGTRPDTQYF.

The rearrangement joins TRBV5-1 to TRBJ2-1; TRBD1 aligns across 9 bases. J lost 7 bases, V lost 4 bases, and 9 bases had no gene match. The V gene's germline CDR1 is SGHRS and CDR2 YFSETQ. The CDR3 has 15 amino acids. CDR3 in DNA: TGCGCCAGCAGCCCCTACGGACAGGGGAGAAATGAGCAGTTCTTC. This codes for CASSPYGQGRNEQFF.

The rearrangement joins TRBV5-1 to TRBJ2-7; unclear D gene. The ends were cut back, 0 bases at V and 3 bases at J, with 7 bases in the middle. This CDR3 contains 13 residues. Looked up from germline, CDR1 is SGHRS and CDR2 is YFSETQ. The CDR3 sequence is CASSLAVGYEQYF. The CDR3 DNA is TGCGCCAGCAGCTTGGCCGTCGGCTACGAGCAGTACTTC.

V and J are TRBV5-4 and TRBJ2-5; TRBD2 might be the D (6 bases). V lost 2 bases, J lost 5 bases, and 19 bases lay in between. Germline V gives CDR1 SGHNT, CDR2 YYREEE (reference sequence). The CDR3 length is 16 residues. DNA of the CDR3: TGTGCCAGCAGCTTCGGGGGTTTGGCCCCACAGGAGACCCAGTACTTC. It is translated as CASSFGGLAPQETQYF.

This clone turned up a few times. The V and J genes are TRBV6-5 and TRBJ1-2; 12 bases are a match to TRBD1. V shed 10 bases, J shed 4 bases, and the junction held 10 bases outside the gene matches. CDR1 and CDR2 (germline): MNHEY, SVGAGI. The CDR3 spans 15 residues. CDR3 nucleotide sequence: TGTGCCACCTCCTACCGGGACAGGGGGCTCTATGGCTACACCTTC. This gives the protein CATSYRDRGLYGYTF.

The gene calls are TRBV13 and TRBJ2-1; TRBD2 aligns across 13 bases. Losses at the gene ends were 3 bases for V and 2 bases for J; bases not matched to a gene: 4. CDR1 is PRHDT and CDR2 is FYEKMQ in the germline V gene (reference sequence). The length of the CDR3 is 17 residues. CDR3 in amino acids: CASSFRLAGGPYNEQFF. CDR3 DNA sequence: TGTGCCAGCAGCTTTAGACTAGCGGGAGGCCCCTACAATGAGCAGTTCTTC.

The chain employs TRBV9 and TRBJ2-1; D is possibly TRBD2 (6 bases). The germline V and J ends were trimmed by 2 bases and 3 bases, with 12 bases remaining between them. CDR3 length: 15 amino acids. Germline CDR1 SGDLS, CDR2 YYNGEE. The CDR3 DNA reads TGTGCCAGCAGCGTGGAGGGCTTCCTCTACAATGAGCAGTTCTTC. It specifies CASSVEGFLYNEQFF.

This clone was seen more than once but under ten times. The V call is TRBV10-2, the J call TRBJ1-5; D may be TRBD1 (5 bases). Germline values: CDR1 WSHSY, CDR2 SAAADI. The CDR3 is 15 residues long. V was clipped by 2 bases and J by 4 bases, with 12 bases between them. The CDR3 sequence: CASSEAGPLNQPQHF. The DNA of the CDR3 is TGCGCCAGCAGTGAGGCAGGGCCTTTGAATCAGCCCCAGCATTTT.

This chain links TRBV6-5 with TRBJ1-4; D gene ambiguous. Between the trimmed V and J ends, which lost 2 bases and 12 bases, there was a span of 10 bases. Germline V gene sequence: CDR1 MNHEY, CDR2 SVGAGI. The CDR3 has 12 amino acids. The CDR3 DNA sequence: TGTGCCAGCAGTTACCGGGCTGGGCAACTGTTTTTT. Its protein is CASSYRAGQLFF.

V gene TRBV18 combines with J gene TRBJ2-3; 8 nucleotides match TRBD2. The J segment lost 1 base and the V segment lost 4 bases, leaving 4 bases of the junction unmatched. Germline V gene sequence: CDR1 KGHSH, CDR2 LQKENI. There are 15 residues in the CDR3. The CDR3 DNA is TGTGCCAGCTCACTCGGGACTAGTGGCACAGATACGCAGTATTTT. Its translation: CASSLGTSGTDTQYF.

This sequence joins TRBV9 and TRBJ1-2; maybe TRBD1 (5 bases). V gave up 3 bases and J gave up 4 bases, with 13 bases separating them. The germline V gene encodes CDR1 SGDLS and CDR2 YYNGEE. The CDR3 totals 14 residues. CDR3 in amino acids: CASSASGTTYGYTF. For the CDR3, the DNA is TGTGCCAGCAGCGCATCCGGGACTACCTATGGCTACACCTTC.

This clone was found a few times. The gene calls are TRBV10-3 and TRBJ2-1, with 10 bases matching TRBD1. Germline trimming cut 7 bases from V and 4 bases from J; bases unmatched to any gene: 7. The CDR3 totals 15 residues. The germline gives CDR1 ENHRY, CDR2 SYGVKD. The CDR3 protein is CAIKGGQGVYNEQFF. Here the CDR3 DNA reads TGTGCCATCAAAGGAGGACAGGGGGTATACAATGAGCAGTTCTTC.

The genes are TRBV19 and TRBJ2-7, with D possibly TRBD1 on 6 matching bases. CDR1 is LNHDA and CDR2 is SQIVND in the germline V gene (reference sequence). This CDR3 contains 15 residues. V was shortened by 3 bases and J by 3 bases, with 15 bases between the two germline ends. The CDR3 is CASSIPGHPLYEQYF. The CDR3 bases are TGTGCCAGTAGTATCCCGGGACACCCTCTCTACGAGCAGTACTTC.

Written as DNA, the CDR3 is TGTGCCAGCAGCCTAATCACAGATACGCAGTATTTT. Translation gives CASSLITDTQYF. This chain links TRBV7-3 with TRBJ2-3; D gene uncertain. V was cut by 5 bases and J by 2 bases, with 5 bases left in between. The germline V gene encodes CDR1 SGHTA and CDR2 FQGTGA. The CDR3 is 12 amino acids.

This clone was detected only a few times. This chain uses TRBV6-5 with TRBJ2-7; D is tentatively TRBD1 or TRBD2 (5 bases each). The germline CDR1 and CDR2 sequences are MNHEY and SVGAGI. The CDR3 spans 14 residues. Trimming shortened V by 5 bases and J by 0 bases, and 11 bases separated the two germline ends. The CDR3 loop is CASSIGTYSYEQYF. As DNA, the CDR3 is TGTGCCAGCAGTATCGGGACGTACTCCTACGAGCAGTACTTC.

This clone was seen once. The V call is TRBV28, the J call TRBJ1-6; D not resolved. V was clipped by 8 bases and J by 3 bases, with 14 bases between them. The CDR3 has 15 amino acids. Per germline, CDR1 MDHEN and CDR2 SYDVKM. CDR3 DNA: TGTGCCAGCCGGACTAAGCCAAACTATAATTCACCCCTCCACTTT. Protein product: CASRTKPNYNSPLHF.

The chain employs TRBV5-6 and TRBJ2-2; the match to TRBD1 covers 9 bases. CDR1 and CDR2 from the germline V gene are SGHDT and YYEEEE. This CDR3 has 16 amino acids. With V trimmed by 6 bases and J by 1 base, 7 bases remained unmatched. The CDR3 DNA reads TGTGCCAGCACTGGAGGGACAGGGTGGAACACCGGGGAGCTGTTTTTT. It encodes CASTGGTGWNTGELFF. The full variable domain, in which reference TRBV5-6 and TRBJ2-2 provide the parts outside the CDR3, is DAGVTQSPTHLIKTRGQQVTLRCSPKSGHDTVSWYQQALGQGPQFIFQYYEEEERQRGNFPDRFSGHQFPNYSSELNVNALLLGDSALYLCASTGGTGWNTGELFFGEGSRLTVL.

This rearrangement joins TRBV30 to TRBJ1-5; D is undetermined. The CDR3 has 14 residues. V was trimmed by 1 base and J by 0 bases, leaving 7 bases between them. CDR1 is GTSNPN and CDR2 is SVGIG in the germline V gene (reference sequence). CDR3: CAWSGRVSNQPQHF. The CDR3 nucleotides are TGTGCCTGGAGTGGAAGGGTTAGCAATCAGCCCCAGCATTTT.

CDR3 sequence reads: CASSSPGEAYEQYF. CDR3 nucleotides: TGTGCCAGCAGTTCGCCCGGGGAGGCGTACGAGCAGTACTTC. The rearrangement uses TRBV28 and TRBJ2-7; D is perhaps TRBD2 (6 bases). This CDR3 spans 14 amino acids. Germline V CDR1 and CDR2: MDHEN, SYDVKM. Deletions cut 4 bases from V and 4 bases from J, with 14 bases between.

This clone appeared a few times. The genes are TRBV29-1 and TRBJ2-7; possibly TRBD2 for D (5 bases). V was cut by 7 bases and J by 0 bases, with 13 bases left in between. CDR1 SQVTM and CDR2 ANQGSEA come from the germline V gene. CDR3 length equals 13 residues. The CDR3 sequence: CSAGSSGSYEQYF. CDR3 nucleotides: TGCAGCGCCGGATCGAGCGGCTCCTACGAGCAGTACTTC.

This sequence joins TRBV18 and TRBJ2-6; the match to TRBD1 covers 8 bases. From germline, CDR1 is KGHSH and CDR2 LQKENI. V dropped 4 bases and J dropped 4; count of bases not matched to a gene: 3. This CDR3 has 15 residues. The CDR3 DNA reads TGTGCCAGCTCACGACAGGGGCCCGGGGCCAACGTCCTGACTTTC. It specifies CASSRQGPGANVLTF.

The rearrangement joins TRBV6-5 to TRBJ2-5; D call uncertain. This CDR3 has 11 residues. Trimming left V 0 bases short and J 6 bases short, with 2 bases between. Germline V gene lookup returns CDR1 MNHEY and CDR2 SVGAGI. CDR3 bases: TGTGCCAGCAGTTACTCACAGACCCAGTACTTC. Residues: CASSYSQTQYF.